The sample holds many counts of the clone carrying this T cell receptor beta chain. Its antigen is not identified. The record originates from a study of identical twins. All of the donors were Caucasians in good health. The CDR3 loop spans 16 amino acids. The V end lost 4 bases, the J end lost 0 bases, and 16 bases lay between the germline ends. In germline, CDR1 is SGHNT, CDR2 YYREEE (reference sequence). cDNA molecules carried unique molecular identifiers, and template switching added a universal primer site. TCRdb re-called the 5' RACE reads with MiXCR, one entry per CDR3 protein. The sample has approximately 220,000 distinct CDR3 sequences, roughly 7.5% seen once. The study's findings and limits: Excess twin sharing in beta out-of-frame sequences was weaker. Insertions were reduced in abundant cord blood beta clonotypes but not in memory repertoires.

The same sample was also studied in work on yellow fever vaccine responses in identical twins.

Sequencing was performed on CD8+ T cells sorted from blood. The chain carries TRBV5-4 and TRBJ1-2, with a weak D call TRBD1 (5 bases). The TCR originated in a woman aged 18-29 years in good health. The CDR3 sequence: CASSPWDEGPNYGYTF. For the CDR3, the DNA is TGTGCCAGCAGCCCATGGGACGAGGGTCCTAACTATGGCTACACCTTC.